Below are 11 T cell receptor beta chains sequenced from a single sample in a study of blood T cells in healthy people across ages. The second PCR ran about 7 to 12 cycles with a sample-barcoded 5' primer and J-beta primers. Each CDR3 protein gets one entry after TCRdb re-called the 5' RACE reads with MiXCR. This table holds around 1,000,000 distinct CDR3 sequences, under 30% found once. These sequences were also reported in another study, on T cells of mothers and their children.

Source material: blood. These receptors were collected from a girl aged 2 to 10 in good health.

This clonotype has a handful of counts. The V gene is TRBV28, the J gene TRBJ2-5; TRBD1 matches at 10 bases. J was trimmed by 7 bases and V by 2 bases; bases with no gene match: 4. The CDR3 spans 14 residues. Germline CDR1 MDHEN, CDR2 SYDVKM. CDR3 DNA: TGTGCCAGCAGTTTAGGGACAGGGGATGGGACCCAGTACTTC. Its translation: CASSLGTGDGTQYF.

This clonotype appeared a few times. V gene TRBV7-9 combines with J gene TRBJ2-3; TRBD1 matches 10 bases. This CDR3 spans 15 amino acids. Germline V CDR1 and CDR2: SEHNR, FQNEAQ (reference sequence). After removal of 5 bases from V and 5 bases from J, the junction contained 7 bases not matched to a gene. The CDR3: CASSPWDRGKDTQYF. The DNA for the CDR3 is TGTGCCAGCAGCCCCTGGGACAGGGGAAAAGATACGCAGTATTTT. The whole variable domain, filled in from reference TRBV7-9 and TRBJ2-3, reads DTGVSQNPRHKITKRGQNVTFRCDPISEHNRLYWYRQTLGQGPEFLTYFQNEAQLEKSRLLSDRFSAERPKGSFSTLEIQRTEQGDSAMYLCASSPWDRGKDTQYFGPGTRLTVL.

The chain is built from TRBV2 and TRBJ1-5; the match to TRBD1 covers 8 bases. Germline lookup yields CDR1 SNHLY and CDR2 FYNNEI. J lost 6 bases, V lost 2 bases, and 9 bases had no gene match. This CDR3 contains 16 residues. The CDR3: CASSERAGGASQPQHF. Here the CDR3 DNA reads TGTGCCAGCAGTGAACGGGCAGGGGGCGCGTCTCAGCCCCAGCATTTT.

This clonotype appeared a few times. DNA of the CDR3: TGTGCCAGCAGTTACTCGCGGGGCGGAACCTCCTACGAGCAGTACTTC. Translating it yields CASSYSRGGTSYEQYF. The J gene is TRBJ2-7, the V gene TRBV6-2 or TRBV6-3; D is possibly TRBD2 (6 bases). Per germline, CDR1 MNHEY and CDR2 SVGEGT. Trimming removed 0 bases from V and 0 bases from J, with 12 bases in between. This CDR3 is 16 amino acids long.

The J gene is TRBJ1-3, the V gene TRBV5-6; D gene uncertain. Germline V lookup: CDR1 SGHDT, CDR2 YYEEEE. This CDR3 is built from 15 residues. The ends were cut back, 4 bases at V and 0 bases at J, with 11 bases in the middle. Here the CDR3 reads CASSHRPSSGNTIYF. CDR3 DNA sequence: TGTGCCAGCAGCCACCGCCCCAGCTCTGGAAACACCATATATTTT.

This clonotype appeared a few times. The chain combines TRBV12-3 or TRBV12-4 with TRBJ2-6, with D uncertain. The ends were cut back, 4 bases at V and 2 bases at J, with 12 bases in the middle. The CDR3 spans 16 residues. The CDR3 spells CASSSDTSAGANVLTF. CDR3 sequence (DNA): TGTGCCAGCAGTTCCGACACGTCCGCTGGGGCCAACGTCCTGACTTTC.

This clonotype was observed a handful of times. An end of the junction does not agree with germline; a read error may underlie this. The V gene is TRBV7-9, the J gene TRBJ2-2, with D hard to call. CDR3 length: 15 amino acids. Germline CDR1 SEHNR, CDR2 FQNEAQ (reference sequence). CDR3 protein: CANSLGSSDTGELFF. In nucleotides, the CDR3 is TGTGCCAACAGCTTGGGTAGTTCGGACACCGGGGAGCTGTTTTTT.

This chain links TRBV5-1 with TRBJ2-7; TRBD2 might be the D (6 bases). Trimming removed 5 bases from V and 3 bases from J, with 12 bases in between. The CDR3 totals 13 residues. From germline, CDR1 is SGHRS and CDR2 YFSETQ. The CDR3 reads CASSTSFGYEQYF. The CDR3 DNA reads TGCGCCAGCAGTACTAGCTTCGGCTACGAGCAGTACTTC.

This clonotype was recorded only once. This chain joins TRBV6-5 and TRBJ2-4; TRBD1 might be the D (5 bases). The CDR3 is made up of 14 amino acids. The ends were cut back, 0 bases at V and 9 bases at J, with 12 bases in the middle. Germline CDR1 MNHEY, CDR2 SVGAGI. Written as DNA, the CDR3 is TGTGCCAGCAGTTACTCTCCTGACAGATCCATTCAGTACTTC. Translating gives CASSYSPDRSIQYF.

This clonotype showed up just a few times. V is TRBV20-1 and J is TRBJ2-1; D may be TRBD2 (6 bases). V dropped 0 bases and J dropped 2 bases, with 14 bases sitting between them. The CDR3 runs 16 residues. Germline CDR1 reads DFQATT; CDR2 reads SNEGSKA (reference sequence). The CDR3 bases are TGCAGTGCTAGAGATCTGGCGGGGACGACCTACAATGAGCAGTTCTTC. Protein sequence: CSARDLAGTTYNEQFF.

This chain joins TRBV7-8 and TRBJ1-1; TRBD1 is a possible D gene (5 bases). This CDR3 spans 13 amino acids. Germline assignment: CDR1 SGHVS and CDR2 FQNEAQ. V was cut by 4 bases and J by 4 bases, with 10 bases left in between. CDR3 residues: CASSWGEVTEAFF. The CDR3 nucleotides are TGTGCCAGCAGCTGGGGGGAAGTCACTGAAGCTTTCTTT.